This TCR beta chain stems from a study of beta chain features in type 1 diabetes. In regard to this clone: The target antigen is unknown.

Study-wide results and limits: Among patients with Type 1 diabetes, TCRB CDR3s were moderately but significantly shorter in every one of the four CD4+ subsets. Although PCR might favor shorter templates, it would do so equally in patients and controls.

The germline gives CDR1 ENHRY, CDR2 SYGVKD. V lost 0 bases, J lost 8 bases, and 22 bases lay in between. The CDR3 spans 17 residues. Per donor, one heparinised blood draw averaged approximately 120 mL. Sorted populations were all over 98% pure. TCRB transcripts that were expressed got sequenced, as all of the isolated RNA had been reverse transcribed. The assay was immunoSEQ multiplex PCR, and TCRdb's table has in-frame clones only and misses some. Among around 9,600 clones, around 82% were seen once, and the ten largest hold approximately 1.5%. The receptor was derived from a woman under 30 in good health. The specimen was Tregs from blood. This chain links TRBV10-3 with TRBJ1-2; TRBD1 might be the D (6 bases). CDR3 sequence (DNA): TGTGCCATCAGTGAGTCACCTAGTGGCAGGGGAACAGAGGGCTACACCTTC. Translation gives CAISESPSGRGTEGYTF.